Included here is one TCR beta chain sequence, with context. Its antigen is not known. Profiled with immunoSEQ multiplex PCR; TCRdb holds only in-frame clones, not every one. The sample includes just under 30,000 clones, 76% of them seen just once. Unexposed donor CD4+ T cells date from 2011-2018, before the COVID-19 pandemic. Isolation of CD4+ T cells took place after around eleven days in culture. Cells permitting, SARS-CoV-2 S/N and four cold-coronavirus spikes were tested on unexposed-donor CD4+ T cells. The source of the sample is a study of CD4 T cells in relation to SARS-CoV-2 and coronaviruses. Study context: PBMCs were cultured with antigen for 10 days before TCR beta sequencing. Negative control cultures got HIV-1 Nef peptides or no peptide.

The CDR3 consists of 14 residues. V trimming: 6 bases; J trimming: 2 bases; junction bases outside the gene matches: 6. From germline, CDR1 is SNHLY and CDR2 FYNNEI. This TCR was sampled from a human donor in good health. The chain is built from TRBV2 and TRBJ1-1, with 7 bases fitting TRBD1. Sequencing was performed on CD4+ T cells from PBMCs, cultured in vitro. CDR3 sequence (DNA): TGTGCCAGCAGCTCTACAGGGGTTAACACTGAAGCTTTCTTT. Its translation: CASSSTGVNTEAFF.